These T cell receptor beta chains were read from a single sample in a study of cytomegalovirus exposure and HLA in healthy donors. Sequencing used immunoSEQ multiplex PCR; TCRdb keeps in-frame clones, though not all of them. The listing records approximately 130,000 clones. Sample: PBMCs. The source is a woman in her fifties or sixties in good health and CMV-seronegative. CDR3s include the opening cysteine and the closing phenylalanine or tryptophan. Fields, in order: D gene, J gene, V gene, CDR3 length, CDR3 protein, CDR3 DNA. The D gene is left open where the match is weak.

D: .
J: TRBJ1-2
V: TRBV23-1
length: 18
CDR3: CASSSGPFPRQTNYGYTF
DNA: TGCGCCAGCAGTTCAGGGCCCTTCCCCCGTCAAACTAACTATGGCTACACCTTC

D: .
J: TRBJ1-5
V: TRBV5-4
length: 14
CDR3: CASSNQGRNQPQHF
DNA: TGTGCCAGCAGCAATCAGGGTCGCAATCAGCCCCAGCATTTT

D: TRBD2
J: TRBJ2-1
V: TRBV5-1
length: 16
CDR3: CASSLERESSYNEQFF
DNA: TGCGCCAGCAGCTTGGAGCGGGAGAGCTCCTACAATGAGCAGTTCTTC

D: TRBD1
J: TRBJ1-5
V: TRBV27
length: 14
CDR3: CASRPTGDNQPQHF
DNA: TGTGCCAGCAGGCCGACAGGGGATAATCAGCCCCAGCATTTT

D: TRBD1
J: TRBJ2-1
V: TRBV2
length: 15
CDR3: CASSYRDRGKGEQFF
DNA: TGTGCCAGCAGTTACCGGGACAGGGGAAAAGGTGAGCAGTTCTTC

D: .
J: TRBJ2-7
V: TRBV29-1
length: 13
CDR3: CSVDTSDFYEQYF
DNA: TGCAGCGTGGACACCTCGGATTTCTACGAGCAGTACTTC

D: .
J: TRBJ1-5
V: TRBV7-9
length: 16
CDR3: CASSPSQGGRNQPQHF
DNA: TGTGCCAGCAGCCCCTCCCAGGGAGGGCGCAATCAGCCCCAGCATTTT

D: .
J: TRBJ2-7
V: TRBV10-3
length: 15
CDR3: CAISESQGSGYEQYF
DNA: TGTGCCATCAGTGAGTCTCAGGGATCGGGCTACGAGCAGTACTTC

D: .
J: TRBJ2-7
V: TRBV11-2
length: 15
CDR3: CASSPDRDLYYEQYF
DNA: TGTGCCAGCAGCCCGGACAGAGATCTCTACTACGAGCAGTACTTC

D: TRBD2
J: TRBJ2-1
V: TRBV7-9
length: 16
CDR3: CASSPRGGGGIGEQFF
DNA: TGTGCCAGCAGCCCCCGGGGCGGGGGGGGGATAGGGGAGCAGTTCTTC

D: .
J: TRBJ2-6
V: TRBV10-2
length: 13
CDR3: CASGESGANVLTF
DNA: TGCGCCAGCGGGGAGTCTGGGGCCAACGTCCTGACTTTC

D: .
J: TRBJ2-1
V: TRBV7-9
length: 14
CDR3: CASSLRDGYNEQFF
DNA: TGTGCCAGCAGCTTGCGGGACGGCTACAATGAGCAGTTCTTC